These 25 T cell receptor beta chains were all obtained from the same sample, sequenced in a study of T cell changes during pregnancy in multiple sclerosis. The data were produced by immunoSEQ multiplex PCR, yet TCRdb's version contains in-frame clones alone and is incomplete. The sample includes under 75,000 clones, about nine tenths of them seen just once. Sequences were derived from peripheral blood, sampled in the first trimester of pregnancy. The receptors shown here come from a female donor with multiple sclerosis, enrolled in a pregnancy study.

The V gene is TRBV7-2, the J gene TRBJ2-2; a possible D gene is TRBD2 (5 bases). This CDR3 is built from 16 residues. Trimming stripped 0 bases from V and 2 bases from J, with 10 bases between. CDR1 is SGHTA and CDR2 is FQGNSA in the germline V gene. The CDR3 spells CASSLATRLNTGELFF. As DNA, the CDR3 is TGTGCCAGCAGCTTAGCGACCCGACTAAACACCGGGGAGCTGTTTTTT.

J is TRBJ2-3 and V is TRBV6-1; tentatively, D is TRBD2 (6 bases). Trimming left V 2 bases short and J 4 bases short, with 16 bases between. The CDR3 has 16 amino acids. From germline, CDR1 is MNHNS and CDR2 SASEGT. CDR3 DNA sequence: TGTGCCAGCAGTGAAAGTCGACTAGGAATTTCAGATACGCAGTATTTT. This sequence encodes CASSESRLGISDTQYF.

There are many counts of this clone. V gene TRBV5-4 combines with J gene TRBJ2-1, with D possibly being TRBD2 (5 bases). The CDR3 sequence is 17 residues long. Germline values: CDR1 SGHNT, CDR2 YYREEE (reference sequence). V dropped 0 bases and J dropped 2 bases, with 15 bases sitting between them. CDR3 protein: CASSLAGRGPAYNEQFF. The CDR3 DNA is TGTGCCAGCAGCTTGGCTGGGCGCGGGCCAGCCTACAATGAGCAGTTCTTC.

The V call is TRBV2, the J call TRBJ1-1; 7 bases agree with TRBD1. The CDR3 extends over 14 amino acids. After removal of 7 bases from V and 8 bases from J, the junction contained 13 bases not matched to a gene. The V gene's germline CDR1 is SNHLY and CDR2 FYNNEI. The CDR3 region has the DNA TGTGCCAGCACTGGGACAGCCCACGACCGCGAAGCTTTCTTT. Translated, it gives CASTGTAHDREAFF.

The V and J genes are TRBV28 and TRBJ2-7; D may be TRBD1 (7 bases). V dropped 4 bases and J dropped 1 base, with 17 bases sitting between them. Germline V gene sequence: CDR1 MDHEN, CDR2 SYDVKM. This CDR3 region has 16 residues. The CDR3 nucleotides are TGTGCCAGCAGTTGGGGGGACAGTATGGGATCCTACGAGCAGTACTTC. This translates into CASSWGDSMGSYEQYF.

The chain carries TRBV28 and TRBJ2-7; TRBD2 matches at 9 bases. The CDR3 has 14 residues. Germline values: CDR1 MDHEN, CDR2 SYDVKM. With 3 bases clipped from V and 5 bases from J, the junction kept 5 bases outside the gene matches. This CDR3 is CASSFGGRAHEQYF. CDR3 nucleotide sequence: TGTGCCAGCAGTTTTGGCGGGAGGGCCCACGAGCAGTACTTC. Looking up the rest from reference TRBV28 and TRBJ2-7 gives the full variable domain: DVKVTQSSRYLVKRTGEKVFLECVQDMDHENMFWYRQDPGLGLRLIYFSYDVKMKEKGDIPEGYSVSREKKERFSLILESASTNQTSMYLCASSFGGRAHEQYFGPGTRLTVT.

CDR3: CASSWRETQYF. The CDR3 DNA reads as TGTGCCAGCAGCTGGAGGGAGACCCAGTACTTC. V usage is TRBV7-2 and J usage is TRBJ2-5; TRBD2 might be the D (5 bases). V was cut by 4 bases and J by 5 bases, with 5 bases left in between. In germline, CDR1 is SGHTA, CDR2 FQGNSA. This CDR3 has 11 residues.

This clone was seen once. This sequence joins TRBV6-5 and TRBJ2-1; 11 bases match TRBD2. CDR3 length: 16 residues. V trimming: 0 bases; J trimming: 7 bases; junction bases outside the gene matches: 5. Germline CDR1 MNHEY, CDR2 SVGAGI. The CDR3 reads CASSYSTSGTWNEQFF. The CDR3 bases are TGTGCCAGCAGTTACTCGACTAGCGGGACATGGAATGAGCAGTTCTTC.

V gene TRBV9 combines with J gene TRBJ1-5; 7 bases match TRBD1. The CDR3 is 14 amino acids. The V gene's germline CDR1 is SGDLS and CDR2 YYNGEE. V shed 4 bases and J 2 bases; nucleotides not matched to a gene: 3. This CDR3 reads CASSQGGGNQPQHF. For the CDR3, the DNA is TGTGCCAGCAGCCAGGGGGGTGGCAATCAGCCCCAGCATTTT.

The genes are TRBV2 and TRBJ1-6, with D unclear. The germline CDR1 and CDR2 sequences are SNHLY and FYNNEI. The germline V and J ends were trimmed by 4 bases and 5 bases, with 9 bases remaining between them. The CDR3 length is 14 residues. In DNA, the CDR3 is TGTGCCAGCAGTGGTCCGGGGAATAATTCACCCCTCCACTTT. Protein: CASSGPGNNSPLHF.

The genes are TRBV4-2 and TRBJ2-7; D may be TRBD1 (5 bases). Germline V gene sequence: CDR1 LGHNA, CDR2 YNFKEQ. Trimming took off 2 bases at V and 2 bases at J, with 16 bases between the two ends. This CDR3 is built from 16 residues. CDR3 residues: CASSQTILDSAYEQYF. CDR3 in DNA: TGTGCCAGCAGCCAAACTATACTCGACAGTGCCTACGAGCAGTACTTC.

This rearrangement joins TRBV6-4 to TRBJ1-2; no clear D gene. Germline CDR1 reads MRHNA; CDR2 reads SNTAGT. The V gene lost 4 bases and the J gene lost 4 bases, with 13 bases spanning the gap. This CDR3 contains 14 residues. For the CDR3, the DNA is TGTGCCAGCAGTGCGGCGGGAGGTCGCTATGGCTACACCTTC. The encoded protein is CASSAAGGRYGYTF.

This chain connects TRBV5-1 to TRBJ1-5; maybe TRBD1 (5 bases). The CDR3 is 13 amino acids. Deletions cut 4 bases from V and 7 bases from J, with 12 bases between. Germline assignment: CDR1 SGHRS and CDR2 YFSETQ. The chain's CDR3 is CASSLVGGQPQHF. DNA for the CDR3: TGCGCCAGCAGCCTGGTGGGGGGGCAGCCCCAGCATTTT.

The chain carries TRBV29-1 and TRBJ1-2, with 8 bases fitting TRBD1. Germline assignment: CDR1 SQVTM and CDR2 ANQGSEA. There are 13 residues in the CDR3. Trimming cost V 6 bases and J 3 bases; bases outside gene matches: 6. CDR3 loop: CSVEKTGDYGYTF. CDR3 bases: TGCAGCGTGGAAAAGACAGGGGACTATGGCTACACCTTC. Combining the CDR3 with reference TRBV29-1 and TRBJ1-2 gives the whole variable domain SAVISQKPSRDICQRGTSLTIQCQVDSQVTMMFWYRQQPGQSLTLIATANQGSEATYESGFVIDKFPISRPNLTFSTLTVSNMSPEDSSIYLCSVEKTGDYGYTFGSGTRLTVV.

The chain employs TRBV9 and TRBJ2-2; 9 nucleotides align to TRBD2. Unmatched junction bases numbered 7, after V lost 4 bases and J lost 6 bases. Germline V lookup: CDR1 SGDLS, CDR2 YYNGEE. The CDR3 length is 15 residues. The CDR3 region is CASSHSGGNPGELFF. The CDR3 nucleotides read TGTGCCAGCAGCCATAGCGGGGGTAACCCCGGGGAGCTGTTTTTT.

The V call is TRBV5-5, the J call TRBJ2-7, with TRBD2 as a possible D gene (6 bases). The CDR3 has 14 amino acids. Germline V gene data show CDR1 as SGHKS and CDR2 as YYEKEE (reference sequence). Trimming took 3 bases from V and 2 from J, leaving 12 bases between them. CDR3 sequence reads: CASSSGTGAYEQYF. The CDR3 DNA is TGTGCCAGCAGCTCCGGGACTGGGGCCTACGAGCAGTACTTC.

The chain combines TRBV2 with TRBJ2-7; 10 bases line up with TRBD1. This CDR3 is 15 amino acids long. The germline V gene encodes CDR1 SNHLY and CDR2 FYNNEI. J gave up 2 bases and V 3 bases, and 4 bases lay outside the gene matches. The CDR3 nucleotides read TGTGCCAGCAGTGAGATGGGACAGGGGACCTACGAGCAGTACTTC. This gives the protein CASSEMGQGTYEQYF. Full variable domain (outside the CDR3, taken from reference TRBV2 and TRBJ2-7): EPEVTQTPSHQVTQMGQEVILRCVPISNHLYFYWYRQILGQKVEFLVSFYNNEISEKSEIFDDQFSVERPDGSNFTLKIRSTKLEDSAMYFCASSEMGQGTYEQYFGPGTRLTVT.

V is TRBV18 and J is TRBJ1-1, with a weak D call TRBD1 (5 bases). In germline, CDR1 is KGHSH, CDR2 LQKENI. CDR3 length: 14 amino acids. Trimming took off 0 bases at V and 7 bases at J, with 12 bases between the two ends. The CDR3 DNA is TGTGCCAGCTCACCACCCGTAGGAAGGGGTGAAGCTTTCTTT. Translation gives CASSPPVGRGEAFF.

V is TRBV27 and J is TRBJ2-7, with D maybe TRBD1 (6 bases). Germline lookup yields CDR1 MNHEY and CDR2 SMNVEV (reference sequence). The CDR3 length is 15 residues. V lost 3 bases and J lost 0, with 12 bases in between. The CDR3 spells CASSFGGAGSYEQYF. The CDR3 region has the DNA TGTGCCAGCAGTTTTGGGGGCGCAGGCTCCTACGAGCAGTACTTC.

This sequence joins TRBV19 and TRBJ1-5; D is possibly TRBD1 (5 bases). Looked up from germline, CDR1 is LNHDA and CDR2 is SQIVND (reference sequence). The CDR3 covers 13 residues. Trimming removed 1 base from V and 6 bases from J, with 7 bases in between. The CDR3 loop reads CASSIVGGQPQHF. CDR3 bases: TGTGCCAGTAGTATAGTCGGGGGTCAGCCCCAGCATTTT.

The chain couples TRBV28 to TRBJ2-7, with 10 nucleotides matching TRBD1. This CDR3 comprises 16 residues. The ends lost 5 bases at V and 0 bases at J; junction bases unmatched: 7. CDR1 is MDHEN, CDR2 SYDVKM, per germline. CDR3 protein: CASSGPGQGSSYEQYF. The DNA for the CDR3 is TGTGCCAGCAGTGGCCCGGGACAGGGGAGCTCCTACGAGCAGTACTTC.

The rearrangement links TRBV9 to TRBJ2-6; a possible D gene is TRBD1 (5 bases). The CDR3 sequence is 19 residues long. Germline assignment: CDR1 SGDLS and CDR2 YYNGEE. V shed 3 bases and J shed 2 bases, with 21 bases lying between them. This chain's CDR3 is CASSGPNFSLGAGANVLTF. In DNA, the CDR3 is TGTGCCAGCAGCGGCCCCAACTTTAGTTTAGGGGCTGGGGCCAACGTCCTGACTTTC.

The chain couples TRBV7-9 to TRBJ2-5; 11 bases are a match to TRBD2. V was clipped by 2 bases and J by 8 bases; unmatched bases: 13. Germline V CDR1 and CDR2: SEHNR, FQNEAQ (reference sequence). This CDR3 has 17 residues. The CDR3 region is CASSLWSGSGGAPTQYF. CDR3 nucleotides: TGTGCCAGCAGCTTATGGTCCGGTAGCGGGGGGGCTCCAACCCAGTACTTC.

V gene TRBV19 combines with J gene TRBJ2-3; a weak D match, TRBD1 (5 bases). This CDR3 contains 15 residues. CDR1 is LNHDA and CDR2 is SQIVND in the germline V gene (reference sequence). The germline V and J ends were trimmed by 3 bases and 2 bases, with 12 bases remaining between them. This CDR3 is CASSIGSDTTDTQYF. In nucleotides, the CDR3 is TGTGCCAGTAGTATCGGTTCGGACACCACAGATACGCAGTATTTT.

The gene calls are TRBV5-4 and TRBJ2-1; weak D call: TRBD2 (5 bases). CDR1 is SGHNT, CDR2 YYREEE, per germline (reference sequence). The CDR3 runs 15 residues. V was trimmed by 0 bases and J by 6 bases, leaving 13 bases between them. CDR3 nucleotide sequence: TGTGCCAGCAGCTTGGGAGGACTCAAACCCAATGAGCAGTTCTTC. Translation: CASSLGGLKPNEQFF.